Listed below are T cell receptor beta chains from one sample, sequenced in a study of OX40 agonist ivuxolimab in advanced cancers. Libraries were prepared by immunoSEQ multiplex PCR; TCRdb keeps only in-frame clonotypes and omits some of them. The sample carries 60,000 to 100,000 clones, about 89% recorded once. The input for sequencing was CD4+ or CD8+ T cells sorted from blood, taken in a trial of the OX40 agonist ivuxolimab. These receptors came from an adult with an advanced solid tumor such as melanoma, head and neck, liver or kidney cancer. Each CDR3 is given with its conserved first and last residue. A D gene is named only where the DNA matches it firmly. The size of a clone is reported for some rows only, either as once, few or many, or as a class for expanded clones.

V gene: TRBV18; D gene: -; clone size: -; J gene: TRBJ2-1; CDR3 length: 14; CDR3 DNA: TGTGCCAGCTCACTAGCAGCGGATCTCAATGAGCAGTTCTTC; CDR3 protein: CASSLAADLNEQFF
V gene: TRBV5-4; D gene: TRBD2; clone size: -; J gene: TRBJ2-3; CDR3 length: 17; CDR3 DNA: TGTGCCAGCAGCTTTGCGTCTAGCGGGAGGGCCAAAGATACGCAGTATTTT; CDR3 protein: CASSFASSGRAKDTQYF
V gene: TRBV7-2; D gene: -; clone size: -; J gene: TRBJ1-2; CDR3 length: 14; CDR3 DNA: TGTGCCAGCAGCTTAGCGCGGGACATCTATGGCTACACCTTC; CDR3 protein: CASSLARDIYGYTF
V gene: TRBV6-1; D gene: TRBD1; clone size: once; J gene: TRBJ1-4; CDR3 length: 15; CDR3 DNA: TGTGCCAGCAGTGAGTACAGGGGGCTTAATGAAAAACTGTTTTTT; CDR3 protein: CASSEYRGLNEKLFF
V gene: TRBV27; D gene: -; clone size: -; J gene: TRBJ1-5; CDR3 length: 14; CDR3 DNA: TGTGCCAGCAGTCGGGGACACCTCGATCAGCCCCAGCATTTT; CDR3 protein: CASSRGHLDQPQHF
V gene: TRBV19; D gene: -; clone size: -; J gene: TRBJ1-1; CDR3 length: 16; CDR3 DNA: TGTGCCAGTAGTCCCCACCCCGGAAGGGAGGACACTGAAGCTTTCTTT; CDR3 protein: CASSPHPGREDTEAFF
V gene: TRBV5-4; D gene: -; clone size: -; J gene: TRBJ1-2; CDR3 length: 12; CDR3 DNA: TGTGCCAGCAGCATAACAGGGTATGGCTACACCTTC; CDR3 protein: CASSITGYGYTF
V gene: TRBV4-1; D gene: -; clone size: -; J gene: TRBJ1-5; CDR3 length: 16; CDR3 DNA: TGCGCCAGCAGCCAAGAGGGCGGGACACTGAATCAGCCCCAGCATTTT; CDR3 protein: CASSQEGGTLNQPQHF
V gene: TRBV5-1; D gene: -; clone size: -; J gene: TRBJ2-2; CDR3 length: 15; CDR3 DNA: TGCGCCAGCAGCTGGGAGGGACAGAACACCGGGGAGCTGTTTTTT; CDR3 protein: CASSWEGQNTGELFF
V gene: TRBV27; D gene: -; clone size: -; J gene: TRBJ2-5; CDR3 length: 13; CDR3 DNA: TGTGCCAGCAGCTCCCCGGGACGGGGGACCCAGTACTTC; CDR3 protein: CASSSPGRGTQYF
V gene: TRBV19; D gene: -; clone size: -; J gene: TRBJ2-5; CDR3 length: 13; CDR3 DNA: TGTGCCAGTAGCTCACAGGGCGTGGAGACCCAGTACTTC; CDR3 protein: CASSSQGVETQYF
V gene: TRBV27; D gene: -; clone size: -; J gene: TRBJ1-2; CDR3 length: 15; CDR3 DNA: TGTGCCAGCAAAAGTCTGGAGGCGTCGGTGAATGGCTACACCTTC; CDR3 protein: CASKSLEASVNGYTF
V gene: TRBV30; D gene: -; clone size: -; J gene: TRBJ1-2; CDR3 length: 13; CDR3 DNA: TGTGCCTGGAACCGGGACACTAACTATGGCTACACCTTC; CDR3 protein: CAWNRDTNYGYTF
V gene: TRBV18; D gene: -; clone size: -; J gene: TRBJ2-1; CDR3 length: 13; CDR3 DNA: TGTGCCAGCTCACCACTGGGGGCGAATGAGCAGTTCTTC; CDR3 protein: CASSPLGANEQFF
V gene: TRBV29-1; D gene: TRBD2; clone size: -; J gene: TRBJ2-5; CDR3 length: 16; CDR3 DNA: TGCAGCGTTGCTAGCGGGAGTGGGATCTTTGGGGAGACCCAGTACTTC; CDR3 protein: CSVASGSGIFGETQYF